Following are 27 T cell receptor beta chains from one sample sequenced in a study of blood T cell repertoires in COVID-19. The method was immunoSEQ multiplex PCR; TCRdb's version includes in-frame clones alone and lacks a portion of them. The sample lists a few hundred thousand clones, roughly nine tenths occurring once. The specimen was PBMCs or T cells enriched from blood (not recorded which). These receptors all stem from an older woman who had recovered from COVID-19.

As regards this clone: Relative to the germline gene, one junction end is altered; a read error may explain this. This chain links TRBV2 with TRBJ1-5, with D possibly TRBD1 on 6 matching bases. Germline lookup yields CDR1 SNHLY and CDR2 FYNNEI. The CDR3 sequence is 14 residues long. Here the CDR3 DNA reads TGTGCCAGCAGTGTTGACAGGAACAATCAGCCCCGGCATTTT. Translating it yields CASSVDRNNQPRHF. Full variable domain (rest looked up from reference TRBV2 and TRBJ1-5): EPEVTQTPSHQVTQMGQEVILRCVPISNHLYFYWYRQILGQKVEFLVSFYNNEISEKSEIFDDQFSVERPDGSNFTLKIRSTKLEDSAMYFCASSVDRNNQPRHFGDGTRLSIL.

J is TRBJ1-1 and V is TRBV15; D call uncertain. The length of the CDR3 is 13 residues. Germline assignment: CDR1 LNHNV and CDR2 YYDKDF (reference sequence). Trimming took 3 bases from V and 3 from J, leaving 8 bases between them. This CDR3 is CATSRAVDTEAFF. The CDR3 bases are TGTGCCACCAGCAGGGCCGTGGACACTGAAGCTTTCTTT. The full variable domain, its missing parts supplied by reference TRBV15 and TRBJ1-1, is DAMVIQNPRYQVTQFGKPVTLSCSQTLNHNVMYWYQQKSSQAPKLLFHYYDKDFNNEADTPDNFQSRRPNTSFCFLDIRSPGLGDTAMYLCATSRAVDTEAFFGQGTRLTVV.

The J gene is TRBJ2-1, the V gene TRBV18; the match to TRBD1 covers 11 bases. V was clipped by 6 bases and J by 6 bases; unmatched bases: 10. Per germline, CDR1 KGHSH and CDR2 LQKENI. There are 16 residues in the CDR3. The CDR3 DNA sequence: TGTGCCAGCTCCCGTAAGGACAGGGGGCTAGGCAATGAGCAGTTCTTC. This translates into CASSRKDRGLGNEQFF.

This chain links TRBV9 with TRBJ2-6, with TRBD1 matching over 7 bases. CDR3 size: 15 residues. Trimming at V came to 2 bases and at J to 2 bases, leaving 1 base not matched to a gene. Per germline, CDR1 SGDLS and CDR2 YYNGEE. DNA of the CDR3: TGTGCCAGCAGCGTGCAGGGGGCTGGGGCCAACGTCCTGACTTTC. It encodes CASSVQGAGANVLTF. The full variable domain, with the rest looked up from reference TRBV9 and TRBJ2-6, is DSGVTQTPKHLITATGQRVTLRCSPRSGDLSVYWYQQSLDQGLQFLIQYYNGEERAKGNILERFSAQQFPDLHSELNLSSLELGDSALYFCASSVQGAGANVLTFGAGSRLTVL.

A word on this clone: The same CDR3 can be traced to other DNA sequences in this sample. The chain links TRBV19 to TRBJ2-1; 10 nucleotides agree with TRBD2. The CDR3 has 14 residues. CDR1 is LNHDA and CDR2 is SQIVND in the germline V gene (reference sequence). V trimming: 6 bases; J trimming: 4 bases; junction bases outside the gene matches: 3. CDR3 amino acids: CASSLSGGYNEQFF. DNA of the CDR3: TGTGCCAGTAGCCTTAGCGGGGGGTACAATGAGCAGTTCTTC.

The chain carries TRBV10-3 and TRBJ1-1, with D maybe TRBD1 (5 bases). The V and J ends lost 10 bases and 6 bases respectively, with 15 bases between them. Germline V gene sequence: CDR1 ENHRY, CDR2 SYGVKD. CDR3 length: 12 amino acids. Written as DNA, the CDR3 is TGTGCCACCGGACACAACGACGCTGAAGCTTTCTTT. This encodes CATGHNDAEAFF.

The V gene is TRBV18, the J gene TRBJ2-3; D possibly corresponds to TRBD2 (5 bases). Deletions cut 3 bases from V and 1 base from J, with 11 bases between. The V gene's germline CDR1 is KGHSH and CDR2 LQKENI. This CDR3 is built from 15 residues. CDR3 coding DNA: TGTGCCAGCTCACCGCGGGTCGAACGCACAGATACGCAGTATTTT. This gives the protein CASSPRVERTDTQYF.

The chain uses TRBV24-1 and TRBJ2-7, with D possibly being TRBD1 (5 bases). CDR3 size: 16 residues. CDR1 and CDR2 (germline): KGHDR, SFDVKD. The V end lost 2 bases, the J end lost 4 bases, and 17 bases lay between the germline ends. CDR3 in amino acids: CATSDYTGERAYEQYV. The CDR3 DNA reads TGTGCCACCAGTGATTATACAGGCGAACGGGCTTACGAGCAGTACGTC.

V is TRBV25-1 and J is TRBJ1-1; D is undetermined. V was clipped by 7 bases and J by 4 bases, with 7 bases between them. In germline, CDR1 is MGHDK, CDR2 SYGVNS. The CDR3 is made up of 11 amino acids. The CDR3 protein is CASNVGTEAFF. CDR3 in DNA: TGTGCCAGCAACGTCGGCACTGAAGCTTTCTTT.

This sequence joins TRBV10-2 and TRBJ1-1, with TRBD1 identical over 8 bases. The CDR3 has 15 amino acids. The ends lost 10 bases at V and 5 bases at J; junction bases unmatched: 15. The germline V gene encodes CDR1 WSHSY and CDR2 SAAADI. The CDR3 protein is CATIQGATGETEAFF. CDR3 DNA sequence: TGCGCCACCATCCAGGGGGCGACAGGAGAGACTGAAGCTTTCTTT.

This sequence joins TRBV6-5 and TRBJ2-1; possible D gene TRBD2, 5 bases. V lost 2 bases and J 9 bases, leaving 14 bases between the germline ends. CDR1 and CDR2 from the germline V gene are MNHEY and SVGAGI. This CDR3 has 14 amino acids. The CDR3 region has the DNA TGTGCCAGCAGTTACCGGGAACGGGTCACTGAGCAGTTCTTC. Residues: CASSYRERVTEQFF.

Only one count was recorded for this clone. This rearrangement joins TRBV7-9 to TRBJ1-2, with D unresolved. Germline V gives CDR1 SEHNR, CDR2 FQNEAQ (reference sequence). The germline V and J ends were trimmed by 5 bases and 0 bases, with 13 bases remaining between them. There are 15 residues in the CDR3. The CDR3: CASSRVSSPNYGYTF. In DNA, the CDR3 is TGTGCCAGCAGCCGTGTATCCAGTCCTAACTATGGCTACACCTTC.

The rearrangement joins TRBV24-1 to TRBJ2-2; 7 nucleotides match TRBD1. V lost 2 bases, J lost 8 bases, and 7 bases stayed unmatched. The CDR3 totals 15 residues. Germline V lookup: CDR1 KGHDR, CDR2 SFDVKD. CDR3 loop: CATSDSTLTGGELFF. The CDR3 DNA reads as TGTGCCACCAGTGATTCCACTCTGACAGGGGGGGAGCTGTTTTTT.

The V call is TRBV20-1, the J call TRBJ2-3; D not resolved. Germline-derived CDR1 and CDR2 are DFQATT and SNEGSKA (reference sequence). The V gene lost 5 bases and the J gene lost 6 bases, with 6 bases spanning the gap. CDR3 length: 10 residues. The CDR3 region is CSAARDTQYF. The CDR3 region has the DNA TGCAGTGCTGCGAGGGATACGCAGTATTTT.

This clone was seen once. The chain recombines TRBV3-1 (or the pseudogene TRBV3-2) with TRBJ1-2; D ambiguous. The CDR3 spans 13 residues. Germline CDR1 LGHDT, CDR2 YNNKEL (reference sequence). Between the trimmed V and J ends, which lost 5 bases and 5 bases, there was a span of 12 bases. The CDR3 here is CASSSEQTYGYTF. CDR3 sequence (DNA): TGTGCCAGCAGCTCTGAACAGACATATGGCTACACCTTC.

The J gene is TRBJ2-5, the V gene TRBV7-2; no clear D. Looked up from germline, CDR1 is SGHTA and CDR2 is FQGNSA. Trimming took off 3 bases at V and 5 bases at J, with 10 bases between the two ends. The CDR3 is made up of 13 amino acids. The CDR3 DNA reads TGTGCCAGCAGCTTGAGCCCTAGGGAGACCCAGTACTTC. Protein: CASSLSPRETQYF.

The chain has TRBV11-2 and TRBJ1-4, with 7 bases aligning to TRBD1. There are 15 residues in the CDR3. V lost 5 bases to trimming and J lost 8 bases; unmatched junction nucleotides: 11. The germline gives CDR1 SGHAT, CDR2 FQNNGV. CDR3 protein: CASSPSGTALEKLFF. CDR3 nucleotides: TGTGCCAGCAGCCCATCGGGGACAGCTTTAGAAAAACTGTTTTTT.

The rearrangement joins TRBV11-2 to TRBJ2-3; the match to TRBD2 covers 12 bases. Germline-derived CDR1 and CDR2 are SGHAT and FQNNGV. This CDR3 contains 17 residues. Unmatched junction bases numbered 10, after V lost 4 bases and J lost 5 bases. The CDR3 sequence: CASSSPASGGAQDTQYF. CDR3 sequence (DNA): TGTGCCAGCAGCTCCCCGGCTAGCGGGGGGGCCCAAGATACGCAGTATTTT.

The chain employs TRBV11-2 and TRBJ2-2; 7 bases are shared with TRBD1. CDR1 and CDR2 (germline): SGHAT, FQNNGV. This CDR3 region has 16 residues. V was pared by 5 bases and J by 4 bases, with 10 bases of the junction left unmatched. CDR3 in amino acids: CASSRQGVITTGELFF. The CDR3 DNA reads TGTGCCAGCAGCCGCCAGGGGGTTATTACCACCGGGGAGCTGTTTTTT.

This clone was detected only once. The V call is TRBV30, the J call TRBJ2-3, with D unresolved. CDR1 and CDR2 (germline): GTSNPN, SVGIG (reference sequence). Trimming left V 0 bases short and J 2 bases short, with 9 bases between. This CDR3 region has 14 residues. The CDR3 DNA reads TGTGCCTGGAGTGTGAGGCTGGCCACAGATACGCAGTATTTT. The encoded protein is CAWSVRLATDTQYF. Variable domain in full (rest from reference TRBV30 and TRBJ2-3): SQTIHQWPATLVQPVGSPLSLECTVEGTSNPNLYWYRQAAGRGLQLLFYSVGIGQISSEVPQNLSASRPQDRQFILSSKKLLLSDSGFYLCAWSVRLATDTQYFGPGTRLTVL.

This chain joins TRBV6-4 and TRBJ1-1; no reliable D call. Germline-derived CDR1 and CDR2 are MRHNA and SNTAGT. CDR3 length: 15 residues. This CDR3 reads CAFRPPPGAGTEAFF. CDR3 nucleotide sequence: TGTGCTTTTCGACCACCCCCAGGTGCGGGCACTGAAGCTTTCTTT.

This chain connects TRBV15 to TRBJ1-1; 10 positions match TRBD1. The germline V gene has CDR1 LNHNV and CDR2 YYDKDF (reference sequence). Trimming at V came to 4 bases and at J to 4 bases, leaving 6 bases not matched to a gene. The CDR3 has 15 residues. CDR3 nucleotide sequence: TGTGCCACCAGCATCGACAGGGGGCCAACCACTGAAGCTTTCTTT. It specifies CATSIDRGPTTEAFF.

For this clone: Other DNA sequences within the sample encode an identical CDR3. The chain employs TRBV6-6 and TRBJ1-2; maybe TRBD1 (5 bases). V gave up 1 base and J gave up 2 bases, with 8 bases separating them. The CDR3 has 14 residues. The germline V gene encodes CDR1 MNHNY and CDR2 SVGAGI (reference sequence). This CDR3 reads CASSYWGRNYGYTF. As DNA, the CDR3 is TGTGCCAGCAGTTACTGGGGCAGGAACTATGGCTACACCTTC.

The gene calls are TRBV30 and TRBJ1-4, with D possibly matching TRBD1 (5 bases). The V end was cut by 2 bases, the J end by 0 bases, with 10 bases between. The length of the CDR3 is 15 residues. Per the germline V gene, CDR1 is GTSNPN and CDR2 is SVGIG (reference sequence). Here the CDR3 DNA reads TGTGCCTGGAGTAAACCGACAGCAACTAATGAAAAACTGTTTTTT. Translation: CAWSKPTATNEKLFF.

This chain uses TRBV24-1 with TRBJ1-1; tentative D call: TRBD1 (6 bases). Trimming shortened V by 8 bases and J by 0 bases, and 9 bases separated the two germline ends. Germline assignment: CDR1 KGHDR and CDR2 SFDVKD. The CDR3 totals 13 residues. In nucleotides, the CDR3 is TGTGCCACCACGACAGGATTGAACACTGAAGCTTTCTTT. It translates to CATTTGLNTEAFF.

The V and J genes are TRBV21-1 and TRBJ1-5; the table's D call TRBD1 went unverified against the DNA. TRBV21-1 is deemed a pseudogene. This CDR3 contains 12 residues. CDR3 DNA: TGTGCCATCACAGGGGGCAATCAGCCCCAGCATTTT. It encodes CAITGGNQPQHF.

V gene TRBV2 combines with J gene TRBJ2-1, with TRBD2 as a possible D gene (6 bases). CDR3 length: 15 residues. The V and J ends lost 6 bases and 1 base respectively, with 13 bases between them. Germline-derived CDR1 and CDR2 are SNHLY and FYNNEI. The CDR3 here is CASSPLGGSYNEQFF. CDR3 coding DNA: TGTGCCAGCAGCCCCCTGGGGGGTTCCTACAATGAGCAGTTCTTC.